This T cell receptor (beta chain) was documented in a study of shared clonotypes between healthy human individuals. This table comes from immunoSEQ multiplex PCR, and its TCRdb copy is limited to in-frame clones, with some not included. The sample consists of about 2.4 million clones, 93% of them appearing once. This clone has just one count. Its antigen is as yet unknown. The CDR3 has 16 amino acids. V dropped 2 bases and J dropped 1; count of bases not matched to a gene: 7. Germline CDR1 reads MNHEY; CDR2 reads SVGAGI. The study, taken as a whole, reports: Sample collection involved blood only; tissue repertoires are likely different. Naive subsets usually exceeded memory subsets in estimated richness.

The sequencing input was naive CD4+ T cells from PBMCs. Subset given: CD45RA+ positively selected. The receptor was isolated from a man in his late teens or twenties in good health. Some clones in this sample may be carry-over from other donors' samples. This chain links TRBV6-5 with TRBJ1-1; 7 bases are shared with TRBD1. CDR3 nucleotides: TGTGCCAGCAGTTACCGGTACAGGGGCGCGAACACTGAAGCTTTCTTT. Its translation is CASSYRYRGANTEAFF.